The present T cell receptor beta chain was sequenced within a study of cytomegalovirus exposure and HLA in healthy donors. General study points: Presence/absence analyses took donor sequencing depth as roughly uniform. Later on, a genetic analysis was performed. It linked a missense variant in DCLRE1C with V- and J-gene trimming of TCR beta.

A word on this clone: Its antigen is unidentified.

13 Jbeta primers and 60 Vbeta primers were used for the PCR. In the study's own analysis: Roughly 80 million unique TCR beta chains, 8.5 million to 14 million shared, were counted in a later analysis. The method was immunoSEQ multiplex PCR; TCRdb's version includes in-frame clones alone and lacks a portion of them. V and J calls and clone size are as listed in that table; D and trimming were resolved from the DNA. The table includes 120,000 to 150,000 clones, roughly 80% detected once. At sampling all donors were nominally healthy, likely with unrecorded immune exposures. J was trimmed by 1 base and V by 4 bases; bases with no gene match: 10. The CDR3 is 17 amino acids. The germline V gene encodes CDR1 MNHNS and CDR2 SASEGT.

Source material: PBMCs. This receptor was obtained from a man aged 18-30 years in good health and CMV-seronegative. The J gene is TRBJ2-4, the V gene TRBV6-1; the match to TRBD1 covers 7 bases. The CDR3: CASSGSAGGAAKNIQYF. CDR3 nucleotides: TGTGCCAGCAGTGGGTCCGCAGGGGGAGCGGCCAAAAACATTCAGTACTTC.